This T cell receptor (beta chain) was captured in a study of T cells after yellow fever vaccination. Study-wide results and caveats: Subsequent booster samples again held most clones from primary vaccination (under 98% CD4, approximately 85% CD8). Few clonotypes appeared in both CD4 and CD8 compartments. From the bulk population, abundant clonotypes could contaminate and appear within FACS-sorted repertoires.

This clonotype was seen a handful of times. The antigen remains unidentified. Each CDR3 protein is one row after TCRdb ran MiXCR on the 5' RACE reads. The repertoire has around 590,000 distinct CDR3 sequences, 10% to 15% of them found once; the top ten carry under 15%. V was clipped by 4 bases and J by 1 base, with 10 bases between them. Germline CDR1 is LGHDT and CDR2 is YNNKEL (reference sequence). This CDR3 is 14 amino acids long. The chain couples TRBV3-1 to TRBJ1-2; D is unresolved. The receptor's source is a man aged 25 to 40 who received the YFV17D yellow fever vaccine. This sample comprised PBMCs, obtained on the day of the yellow fever booster vaccination. The CDR3 coding sequence is TGTGCCAGCAGCCCCCCCGGCCTTAACTATGGCTACACCTTC. Translated: CASSPPGLNYGYTF.